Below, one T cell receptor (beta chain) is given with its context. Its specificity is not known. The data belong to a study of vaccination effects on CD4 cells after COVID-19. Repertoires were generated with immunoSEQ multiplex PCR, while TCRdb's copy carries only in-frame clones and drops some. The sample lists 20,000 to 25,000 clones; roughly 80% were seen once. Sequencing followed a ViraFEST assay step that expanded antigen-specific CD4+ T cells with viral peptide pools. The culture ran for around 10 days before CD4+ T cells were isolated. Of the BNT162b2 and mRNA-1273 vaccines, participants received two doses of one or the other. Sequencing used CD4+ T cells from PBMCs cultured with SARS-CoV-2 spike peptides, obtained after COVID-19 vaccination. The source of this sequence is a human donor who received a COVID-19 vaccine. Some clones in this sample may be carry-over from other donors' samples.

CDR3 amino acids: CASSPTRDKETQYF. DNA for the CDR3: TGTGCCAGCTCACCCACTAGGGACAAGGAGACCCAGTACTTC. This chain connects TRBV18 to TRBJ2-5, with D perhaps matching TRBD1 (6 bases). The CDR3 has 14 residues. Germline V gives CDR1 KGHSH, CDR2 LQKENI. Trimming took 3 bases from V and 5 from J, leaving 13 bases between them.